This TCR beta chain stems from a study of tumor-infiltrating lymphocytes in localized non-small cell lung cancer. General observations from the study: Different pieces of the same tissue went to different assays, confounding technical variation with intratumor heterogeneity. Not all patients were TCR sequenced, owing to tissue quantity.

Clones were read by immunoSEQ multiplex PCR, and TCRdb kept only the in-frame ones, dropping some. The data contain some 17,000 clones, 70% to 80% of them singletons. Note on this clone: Its cognate antigen is unknown.

The CDR3 loop spans 14 amino acids. J lost 2 bases, V lost 6 bases, and 7 bases had no gene match. Germline V gene sequence: CDR1 MNHEY, CDR2 SVGAGI. The source is a human donor with non-small cell lung cancer. The sample taken for sequencing was lung tumor tissue. This chain uses TRBV6-5 with TRBJ2-7; 7 bases agree with TRBD2. In nucleotides, the CDR3 is TGTGCCAGCAGGCCCGGGGGGACCGCCTACGAGCAGTACTTC. It yields the protein CASRPGGTAYEQYF.